The entry below describes one T cell receptor beta chain. This specimen comes from a study of blood T cell repertoires in COVID-19. Repertoires were generated with immunoSEQ multiplex PCR, while TCRdb's copy carries only in-frame clones and drops some. The table lists 110,000 or so clones, 81% of them singletons. Germline lookup yields CDR1 LGHDT and CDR2 YNNKEL (reference sequence). J lost 0 bases, V lost 4 bases, and 4 bases had no gene match. The CDR3 contains 15 residues. Sequenced input: peripheral blood. The receptor was isolated from a man aged 50 to 59 with acute or convalescent COVID-19. V and J are TRBV3-1 (or the pseudogene TRBV3-2) and TRBJ1-2; 8 bases are shared with TRBD1. In DNA form, the CDR3 reads TGTGCCAGCAGCCCCCTGGGACAGGCTAACTATGGCTACACCTTC. This encodes CASSPLGQANYGYTF.